These 18 T cell receptor beta chains were all obtained from the same sample, sequenced in a study of cytomegalovirus exposure and HLA in healthy donors. 60 Vbeta and 13 Jbeta primers were used in PCR. The data were produced by immunoSEQ multiplex PCR, yet TCRdb's version contains in-frame clones alone and is incomplete. The repertoire holds roughly 92,000 clones, with 7.5% to 8.5% as singletons. The source material was PBMCs. The origin of the receptors is a man in his forties or fifties in good health and CMV-seronegative.

This clone was detected only a few times. The J gene is TRBJ1-5, the V gene TRBV18; unclear D gene. With 6 bases removed from V and 4 bases from J, the gap between germline ends came to 10 bases. The CDR3 spans 13 residues. Looked up from germline, CDR1 is KGHSH and CDR2 is LQKENI. CDR3 in DNA: TGTGCCAGCTCCAATCTAAAAAATCAGCCCCAGCATTTT. As protein: CASSNLKNQPQHF.

This clone was found a few times. The chain uses TRBV2 and TRBJ1-6; possible D gene TRBD1, 5 bases. The CDR3 has 14 residues. Germline assignment: CDR1 SNHLY and CDR2 FYNNEI. V dropped 4 bases and J dropped 8 bases, with 12 bases sitting between them. This CDR3 is CASSGRSGDSPLHF. In DNA form, the CDR3 reads TGTGCCAGCAGTGGCCGGTCGGGGGATTCACCCCTCCACTTT.

The rearrangement links TRBV19 to TRBJ2-7; D is perhaps TRBD1 (5 bases). Germline values: CDR1 LNHDA, CDR2 SQIVND (reference sequence). The CDR3 has 17 amino acids. Trimming stripped 2 bases from V and 1 base from J, with 18 bases between. For the CDR3, the DNA is TGTGCCAGTAGTATATCGCCCCAGGGTAGAAAATCCTACGAGCAGTACTTC. This translates into CASSISPQGRKSYEQYF.

This chain connects TRBV7-2 to TRBJ2-7; 8 nucleotides align to TRBD2. J lost 3 bases, V lost 1 base, and 2 bases had no gene match. From germline, CDR1 is SGHTA and CDR2 FQGNSA. This CDR3 has 14 amino acids. CDR3 DNA sequence: TGTGCCAGCAGCTTAGGTAGCGGGAACTACGAGCAGTACTTC. This translates into CASSLGSGNYEQYF.

The rearrangement joins TRBV6-1 to TRBJ2-5; 9 bases are a match to TRBD2. J gave up 2 bases and V 7 bases, and 2 bases lay outside the gene matches. CDR3 length: 13 residues. Germline V gene lookup returns CDR1 MNHNS and CDR2 SASEGT. Here the CDR3 DNA reads TGTGCCAGCACGCGGGAGGGACAAGAGACCCAGTACTTC. The encoded protein is CASTREGQETQYF.

This chain connects TRBV5-3 to TRBJ2-7; D is possibly TRBD1 (6 bases). TRBV5-3 belongs to the ORF category, with a function that is uncertain. V lost 0 bases, J lost 1 base, and 11 bases lay in between. This CDR3 contains 15 residues. CDR3 coding DNA: TGTGCCAGAAGCTTGGACAGGGCCCTATCCTACGAGCAGTACTTC. Residues: CARSLDRALSYEQYF.

The chain carries TRBV9 and TRBJ1-5; unclear D gene. Germline-derived CDR1 and CDR2 are SGDLS and YYNGEE. V was pared by 1 base and J by 7 bases, with 9 bases between. This CDR3 is 13 amino acids long. The chain's CDR3 is CASSVHAGQPQHF. The CDR3 coding sequence is TGTGCCAGCAGCGTACATGCGGGCCAGCCCCAGCATTTT.

V usage is TRBV9 and J usage is TRBJ2-2; 8 bases line up with TRBD2. Per the germline V gene, CDR1 is SGDLS and CDR2 is YYNGEE. After removal of 4 bases from V and 0 bases from J, the junction contained 5 bases not matched to a gene. The length of the CDR3 is 16 residues. The CDR3 sequence is CASSSRAGANTGELFF. The CDR3 bases are TGTGCCAGCAGCTCGCGAGCGGGGGCGAACACCGGGGAGCTGTTTTTT.

The chain joins TRBV13 to TRBJ1-1, with D unclear. V lost 1 base and J lost 6, with 6 bases in between. The germline V gene has CDR1 PRHDT and CDR2 FYEKMQ (reference sequence). The CDR3 contains 12 residues. CDR3 loop: CASSLDRAEAFF. In DNA, the CDR3 is TGTGCCAGCAGCTTAGACAGAGCTGAAGCTTTCTTT.

This clone was seen only a few times. This sequence joins TRBV5-1 and TRBJ2-2; 8 bases align to TRBD2. Germline CDR1 reads SGHRS; CDR2 reads YFSETQ. J gave up 5 bases and V 4 bases, and 10 bases lay outside the gene matches. The CDR3 loop spans 16 amino acids. CDR3 nucleotide sequence: TGCGCCAGCAGCCCGATGCTACTAGCGGAAACCGGGGAGCTGTTTTTT. Translated, it gives CASSPMLLAETGELFF. Filled out from reference TRBV5-1 and TRBJ2-2, the complete variable domain reads KAGVTQTPRYLIKTRGQQVTLSCSPISGHRSVSWYQQTPGQGLQFLFEYFSETQRNKGNFPGRFSGRQFSNSRSEMNVSTLELGDSALYLCASSPMLLAETGELFFGEGSRLTVL.

Only a few counts were recorded for this clone. The chain uses TRBV7-2 and TRBJ2-6, with 9 bases lining up with TRBD1. Germline CDR1 is SGHTA and CDR2 is FQGNSA. The CDR3 loop spans 18 amino acids. The trim removed 5 bases at V and 0 bases at J, leaving 8 bases unmatched. As DNA, the CDR3 is TGTGCCAGCAGCCAGACAGGGGGTATAACCTCTGGGGCCAACGTCCTGACTTTC. Its translation is CASSQTGGITSGANVLTF.

This clone came up a few times. The rearrangement uses TRBV5-5 and TRBJ1-4, with D uncertain. Trimming pared 4 bases from V and 8 bases from J, leaving 12 bases between. The germline CDR1 and CDR2 sequences are SGHKS and YYEKEE (reference sequence). This CDR3 is 13 amino acids long. CDR3 nucleotide sequence: TGTGCCAGCAGCCACGCGGGAGACGAAAAACTGTTTTTT. Its protein product is CASSHAGDEKLFF.

This clone was observed a handful of times. This chain links TRBV7-2 with TRBJ1-2; D call uncertain. V was trimmed by 5 bases and J by 1 base, leaving 8 bases between them. Germline V gene data show CDR1 as SGHTA and CDR2 as FQGNSA. The CDR3 sequence is 13 residues long. The CDR3 region is CASSLTSNYGYTF. In nucleotides, the CDR3 is TGTGCCAGCAGCCTCACAAGTAACTATGGCTACACCTTC. Looking up the rest from reference TRBV7-2 and TRBJ1-2 gives the full variable domain: GAGVSQSPSNKVTEKGKDVELRCDPISGHTALYWYRQSLGQGLEFLIYFQGNSAPDKSGLPSDRFSAERTGGSVSTLTIQRTQQEDSAVYLCASSLTSNYGYTFGSGTRLTVV.

This clone was recorded a few times. The chain couples TRBV7-9 to TRBJ2-1, with 7 bases that match TRBD2. This CDR3 is built from 18 residues. CDR1 and CDR2 from the germline V gene are SEHNR and FQNEAQ (reference sequence). With 1 base clipped from V and 8 bases from J, the junction kept 17 bases outside the gene matches. CDR3 loop: CASSLVWGLQSGIDEQFF. CDR3 coding DNA: TGTGCCAGCAGCTTAGTGTGGGGTCTGCAGAGCGGGATTGATGAGCAGTTCTTC.

This clone was counted a few times. The chain employs TRBV5-4 and TRBJ2-2, with a weak D call TRBD1 (8 bases). Looked up from germline, CDR1 is SGHNT and CDR2 is YYREEE (reference sequence). The CDR3 runs 16 residues. V shed 5 bases and J shed 4 bases, with 18 bases lying between them. CDR3 protein: CASSWGGRGPTGELFF. The CDR3, as DNA: TGTGCCAGCAGTTGGGGGGGCAGGGGGCCCACCGGGGAGCTGTTTTTT.

There are a few counts of this clone. This sample includes further DNA sequences coding for the same CDR3. This sequence joins TRBV14 and TRBJ2-7; D is ambiguous. Germline V gene lookup returns CDR1 SGHDN and CDR2 FVKESK. The ends were cut back, 0 bases at V and 5 bases at J, with 5 bases in the middle. The CDR3 is 12 residues long. CDR3 DNA: TGTGCCAGCAGCCAAGATCGCGACGAGCAGTACTTC. It yields the protein CASSQDRDEQYF.

This clone appeared a few times. The chain recombines TRBV7-6 with TRBJ1-1; D gene unclear. Germline CDR1 SGHVS, CDR2 FNYEAQ. CDR3 length: 13 amino acids. Trimming cost V 5 bases and J 0 bases, with 7 bases left between them. The CDR3: CASSPRMNTEAFF. The CDR3 nucleotides are TGTGCCAGCAGCCCGAGGATGAACACTGAAGCTTTCTTT.

The table lists this clone with many counts. V gene TRBV27 combines with J gene TRBJ2-1; 10 positions agree with TRBD2. V was clipped by 6 bases and J by 7 bases; unmatched bases: 9. The CDR3 contains 15 residues. Germline V gives CDR1 MNHEY, CDR2 SMNVEV (reference sequence). CDR3 loop: CASSSASGSENEQFF. CDR3 DNA: TGTGCCAGCAGCTCGGCTAGCGGGAGTGAAAATGAGCAGTTCTTC.